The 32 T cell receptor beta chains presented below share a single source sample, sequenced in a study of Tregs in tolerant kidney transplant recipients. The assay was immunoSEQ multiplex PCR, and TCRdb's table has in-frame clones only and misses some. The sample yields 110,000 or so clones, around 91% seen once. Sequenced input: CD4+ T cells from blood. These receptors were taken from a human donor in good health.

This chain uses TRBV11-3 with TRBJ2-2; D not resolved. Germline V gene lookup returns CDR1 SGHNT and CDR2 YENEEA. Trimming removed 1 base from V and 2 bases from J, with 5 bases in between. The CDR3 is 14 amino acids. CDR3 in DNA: TGTGCCAGCAGCTTAGGCCCCAACACCGGGGAGCTGTTTTTT. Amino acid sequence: CASSLGPNTGELFF.

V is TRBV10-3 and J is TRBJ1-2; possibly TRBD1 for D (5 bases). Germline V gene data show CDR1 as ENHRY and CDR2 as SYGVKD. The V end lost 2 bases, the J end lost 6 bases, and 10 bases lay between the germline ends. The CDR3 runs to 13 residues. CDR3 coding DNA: TGTGCCATCAGTGAGAGGTGGGGCGATGGCTACACCTTC. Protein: CAISERWGDGYTF.

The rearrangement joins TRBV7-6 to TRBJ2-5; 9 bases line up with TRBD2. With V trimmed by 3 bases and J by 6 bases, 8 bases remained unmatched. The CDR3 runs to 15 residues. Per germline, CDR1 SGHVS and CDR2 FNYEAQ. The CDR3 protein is CASSLQPREGQTQYF. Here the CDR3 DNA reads TGTGCCAGCAGCTTGCAACCGCGGGAGGGTCAGACCCAGTACTTC.

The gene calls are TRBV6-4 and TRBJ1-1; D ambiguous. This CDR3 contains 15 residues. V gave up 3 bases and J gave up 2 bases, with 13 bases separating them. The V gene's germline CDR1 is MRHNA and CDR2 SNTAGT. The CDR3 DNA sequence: TGTGCCAGCAGTGAATCGGGAGAAATTAACACTGAAGCTTTCTTT. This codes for CASSESGEINTEAFF.

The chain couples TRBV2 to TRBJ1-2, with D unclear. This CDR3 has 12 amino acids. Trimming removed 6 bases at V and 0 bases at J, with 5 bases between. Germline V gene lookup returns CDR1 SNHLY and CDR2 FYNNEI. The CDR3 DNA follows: TGTGCCAGCAGGCCATCTAACTATGGCTACACCTTC. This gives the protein CASRPSNYGYTF.

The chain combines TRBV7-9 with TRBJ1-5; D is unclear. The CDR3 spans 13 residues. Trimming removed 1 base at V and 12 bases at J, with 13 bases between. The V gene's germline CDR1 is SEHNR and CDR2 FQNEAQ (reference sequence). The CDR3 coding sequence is TGTGCCAGCAGCTTAGAGGGTGGGCCAGTCCAGCATTTT. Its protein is CASSLEGGPVQHF.

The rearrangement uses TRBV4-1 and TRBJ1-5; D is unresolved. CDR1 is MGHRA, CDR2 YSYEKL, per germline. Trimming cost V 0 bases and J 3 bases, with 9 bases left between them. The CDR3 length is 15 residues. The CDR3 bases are TGCGCCAGCAGCCAAGAATCGAGAATCAATCAGCCCCAGCATTTT. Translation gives CASSQESRINQPQHF.

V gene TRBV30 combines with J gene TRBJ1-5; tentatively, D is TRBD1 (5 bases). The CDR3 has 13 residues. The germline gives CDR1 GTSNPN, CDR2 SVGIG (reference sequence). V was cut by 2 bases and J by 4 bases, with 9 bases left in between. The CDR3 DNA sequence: TGTGCCTGGAGTAACCAGGGAAATCAGCCCCAGCATTTT. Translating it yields CAWSNQGNQPQHF.

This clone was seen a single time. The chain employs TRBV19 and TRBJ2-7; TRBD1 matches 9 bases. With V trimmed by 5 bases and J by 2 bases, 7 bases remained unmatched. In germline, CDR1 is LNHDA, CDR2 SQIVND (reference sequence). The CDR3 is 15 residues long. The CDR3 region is CASSSTGTGPYEQYF. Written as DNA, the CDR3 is TGTGCCAGTAGTTCGACCGGGACAGGGCCCTACGAGCAGTACTTC.

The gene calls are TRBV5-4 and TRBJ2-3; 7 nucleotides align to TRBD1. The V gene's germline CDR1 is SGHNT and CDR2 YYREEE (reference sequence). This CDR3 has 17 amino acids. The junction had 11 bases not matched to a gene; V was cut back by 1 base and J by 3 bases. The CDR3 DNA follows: TGTGCCAGCAGCTTGAGGTCGCTGGGCAGGGGGACAGATACGCAGTATTTT. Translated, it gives CASSLRSLGRGTDTQYF.

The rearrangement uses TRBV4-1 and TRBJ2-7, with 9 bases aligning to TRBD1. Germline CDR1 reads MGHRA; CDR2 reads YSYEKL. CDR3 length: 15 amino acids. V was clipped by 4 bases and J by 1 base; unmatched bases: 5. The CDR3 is CASSPRDRDSYEQYF. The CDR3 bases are TGCGCCAGCAGCCCCCGGGACAGGGATTCCTACGAGCAGTACTTC.

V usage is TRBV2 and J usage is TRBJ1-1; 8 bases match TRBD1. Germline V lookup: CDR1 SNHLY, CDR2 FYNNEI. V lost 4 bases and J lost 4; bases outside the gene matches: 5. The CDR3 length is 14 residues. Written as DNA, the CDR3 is TGTGCCAGCAGTGTTGACAGGGGAGGCACTGAAGCTTTCTTT. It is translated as CASSVDRGGTEAFF.

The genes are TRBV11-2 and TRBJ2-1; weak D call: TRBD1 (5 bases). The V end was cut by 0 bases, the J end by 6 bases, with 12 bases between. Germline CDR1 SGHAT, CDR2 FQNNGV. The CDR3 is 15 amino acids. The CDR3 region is CASSLEQGRANEQFF. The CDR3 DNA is TGTGCCAGCAGCTTAGAGCAGGGCAGGGCCAATGAGCAGTTCTTC.

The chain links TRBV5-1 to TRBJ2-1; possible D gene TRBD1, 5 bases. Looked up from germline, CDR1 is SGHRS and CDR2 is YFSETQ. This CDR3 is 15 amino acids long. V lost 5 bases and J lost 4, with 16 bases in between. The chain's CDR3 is CASRSRQGWYNEQFF. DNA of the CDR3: TGCGCCAGCAGAAGTCGGCAGGGTTGGTACAATGAGCAGTTCTTC.

CDR3 in DNA: TGTGCCAGTAGTGTTACAGGGAAGAGGACTGAAGCTTTCTTT. Its protein is CASSVTGKRTEAFF. The chain uses TRBV19 and TRBJ1-1; D is possibly TRBD1 (6 bases). The germline V and J ends were trimmed by 5 bases and 5 bases, with 15 bases remaining between them. Germline V gene sequence: CDR1 LNHDA, CDR2 SQIVND (reference sequence). The CDR3 spans 14 residues. Using reference TRBV19 and TRBJ1-1 for the parts outside the CDR3, the full variable domain is DGGITQSPKYLFRKEGQNVTLSCEQNLNHDAMYWYRQDPGQGLRLIYYSQIVNDFQKGDIAEGYSVSREKKESFPLTVTSAQKNPTAFYLCASSVTGKRTEAFFGQGTRLTVV.

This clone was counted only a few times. CDR3 residues: CASSVQGPGEQYF. Here the CDR3 DNA reads TGTGCCAGCAGTGTACAGGGTCCTGGCGAGCAGTACTTC. The rearrangement joins TRBV2 to TRBJ2-7, with D possibly matching TRBD1 (6 bases). This CDR3 region has 13 residues. Looked up from germline, CDR1 is SNHLY and CDR2 is FYNNEI. V was clipped by 4 bases and J by 6 bases, with 13 bases between them.

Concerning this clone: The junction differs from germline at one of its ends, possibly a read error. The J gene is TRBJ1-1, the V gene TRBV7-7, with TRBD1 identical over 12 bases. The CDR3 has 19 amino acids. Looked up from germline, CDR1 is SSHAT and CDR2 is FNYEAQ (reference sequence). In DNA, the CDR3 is TGTGCTAGCAGCTTAGAAATACCCGGGACAGGGGGCCAGAACACTGAAGCTTTCTTT. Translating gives CASSLEIPGTGGQNTEAFF.

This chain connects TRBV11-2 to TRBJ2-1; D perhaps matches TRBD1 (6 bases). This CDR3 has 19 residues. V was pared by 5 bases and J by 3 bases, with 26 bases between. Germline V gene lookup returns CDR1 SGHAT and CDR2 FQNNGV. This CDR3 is CASSPFTPQGTEDYNEQFF. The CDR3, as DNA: TGTGCCAGCAGCCCATTCACCCCTCAGGGGACGGAGGACTACAATGAGCAGTTCTTC.

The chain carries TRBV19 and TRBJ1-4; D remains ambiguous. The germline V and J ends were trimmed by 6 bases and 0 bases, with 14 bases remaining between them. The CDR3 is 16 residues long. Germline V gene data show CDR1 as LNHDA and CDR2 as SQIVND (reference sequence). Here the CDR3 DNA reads TGTGCCAGTAGCCCCGCGAGGAGCACAACTAATGAAAAACTGTTTTTT. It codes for CASSPARSTTNEKLFF.

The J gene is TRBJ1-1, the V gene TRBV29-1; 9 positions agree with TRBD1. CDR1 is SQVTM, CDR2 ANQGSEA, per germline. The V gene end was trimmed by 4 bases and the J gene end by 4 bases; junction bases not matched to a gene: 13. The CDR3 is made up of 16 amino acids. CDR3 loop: CSVALGQGLKATEAFF. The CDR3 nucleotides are TGCAGCGTTGCCCTCGGACAGGGGTTGAAGGCCACTGAAGCTTTCTTT.

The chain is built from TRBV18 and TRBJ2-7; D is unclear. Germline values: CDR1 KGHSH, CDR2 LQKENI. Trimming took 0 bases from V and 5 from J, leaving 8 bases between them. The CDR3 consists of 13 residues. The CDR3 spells CASSPPGADEQYF. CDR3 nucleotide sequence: TGTGCCAGCTCACCACCGGGTGCGGACGAGCAGTACTTC.

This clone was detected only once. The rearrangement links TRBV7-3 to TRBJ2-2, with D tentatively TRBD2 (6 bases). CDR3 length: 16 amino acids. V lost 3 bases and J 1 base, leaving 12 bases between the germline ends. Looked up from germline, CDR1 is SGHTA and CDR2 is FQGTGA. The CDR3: CASSFLAGQNTGELFF. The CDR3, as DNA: TGTGCCAGCAGCTTCTTGGCGGGGCAGAACACCGGGGAGCTGTTTTTT.

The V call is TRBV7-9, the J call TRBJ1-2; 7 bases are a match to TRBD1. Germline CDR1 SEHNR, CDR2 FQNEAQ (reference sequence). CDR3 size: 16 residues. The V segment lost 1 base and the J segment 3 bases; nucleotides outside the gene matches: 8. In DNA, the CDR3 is TGTGCCAGCAGCTTAGACGGGACAGCGGGGGACTATGGCTACACCTTC. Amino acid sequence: CASSLDGTAGDYGYTF.

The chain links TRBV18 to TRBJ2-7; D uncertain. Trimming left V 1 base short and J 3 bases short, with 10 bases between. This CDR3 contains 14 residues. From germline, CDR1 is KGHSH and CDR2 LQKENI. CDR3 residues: CASSPRPYIYEQYF. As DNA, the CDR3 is TGTGCCAGCTCACCACGGCCTTATATCTACGAGCAGTACTTC. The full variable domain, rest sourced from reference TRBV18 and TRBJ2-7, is NAGVMQNPRHLVRRRGQEARLRCSPMKGHSHVYWYRQLPEEGLKFMVYLQKENIIDESGMPKERFSAEFPKEGPSILRIQQVVRGDSAAYFCASSPRPYIYEQYFGPGTRLTVT.

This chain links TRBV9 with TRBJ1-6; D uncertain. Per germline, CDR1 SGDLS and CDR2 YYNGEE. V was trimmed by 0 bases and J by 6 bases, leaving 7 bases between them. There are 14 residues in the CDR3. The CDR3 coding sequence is TGTGCCAGCAGCGTAGGGGCGTCTAATTCACCCCTCCACTTT. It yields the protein CASSVGASNSPLHF.

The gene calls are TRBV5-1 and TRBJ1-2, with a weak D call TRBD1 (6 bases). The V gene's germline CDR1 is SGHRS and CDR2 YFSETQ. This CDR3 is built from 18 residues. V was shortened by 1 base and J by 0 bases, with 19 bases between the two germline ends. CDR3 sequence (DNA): TGCGCCAGCAGCTTGTTCGGGGGGCAGGCCCTAGCTAACTATGGCTACACCTTC. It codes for CASSLFGGQALANYGYTF.

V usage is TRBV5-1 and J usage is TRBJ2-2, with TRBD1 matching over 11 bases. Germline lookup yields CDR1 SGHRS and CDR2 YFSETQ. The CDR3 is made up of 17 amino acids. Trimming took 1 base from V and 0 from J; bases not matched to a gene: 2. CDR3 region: CASSLQGQGANTGELFF. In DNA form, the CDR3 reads TGCGCCAGCAGCTTGCAGGGACAGGGGGCGAACACCGGGGAGCTGTTTTTT.

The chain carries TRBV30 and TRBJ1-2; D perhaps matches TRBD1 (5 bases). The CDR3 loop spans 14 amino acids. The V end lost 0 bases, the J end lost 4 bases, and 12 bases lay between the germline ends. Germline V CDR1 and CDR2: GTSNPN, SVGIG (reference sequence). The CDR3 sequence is CAWSVRTKAYGYTF. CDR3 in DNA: TGTGCCTGGAGTGTCCGGACAAAAGCCTATGGCTACACCTTC.

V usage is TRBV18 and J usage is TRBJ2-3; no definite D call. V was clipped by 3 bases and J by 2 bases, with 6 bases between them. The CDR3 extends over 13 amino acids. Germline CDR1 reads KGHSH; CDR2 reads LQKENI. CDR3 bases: TGTGCCAGCTCACCCTCTATCACAGATACGCAGTATTTT. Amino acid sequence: CASSPSITDTQYF. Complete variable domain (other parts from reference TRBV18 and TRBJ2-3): NAGVMQNPRHLVRRRGQEARLRCSPMKGHSHVYWYRQLPEEGLKFMVYLQKENIIDESGMPKERFSAEFPKEGPSILRIQQVVRGDSAAYFCASSPSITDTQYFGPGTRLTVL.

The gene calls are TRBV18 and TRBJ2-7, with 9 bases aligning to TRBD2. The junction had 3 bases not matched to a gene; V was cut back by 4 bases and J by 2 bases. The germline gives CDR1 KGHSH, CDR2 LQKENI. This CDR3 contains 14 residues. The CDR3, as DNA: TGTGCCAGCTCACGACTAGCGGAAACCTACGAGCAGTACTTC. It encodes CASSRLAETYEQYF.

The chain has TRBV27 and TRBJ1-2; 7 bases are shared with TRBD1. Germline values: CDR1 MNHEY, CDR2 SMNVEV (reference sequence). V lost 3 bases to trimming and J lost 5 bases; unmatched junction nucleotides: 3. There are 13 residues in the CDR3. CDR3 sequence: CASSLVQGYGYTF. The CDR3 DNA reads TGTGCCAGCAGTTTGGTACAGGGGTATGGCTACACCTTC.

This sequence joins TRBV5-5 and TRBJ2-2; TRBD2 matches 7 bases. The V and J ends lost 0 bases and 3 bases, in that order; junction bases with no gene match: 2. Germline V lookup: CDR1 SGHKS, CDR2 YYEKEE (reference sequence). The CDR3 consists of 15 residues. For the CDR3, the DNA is TGTGCCAGCAGCTTGGAACTAGCGTACACCGGGGAGCTGTTTTTT. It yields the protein CASSLELAYTGELFF.